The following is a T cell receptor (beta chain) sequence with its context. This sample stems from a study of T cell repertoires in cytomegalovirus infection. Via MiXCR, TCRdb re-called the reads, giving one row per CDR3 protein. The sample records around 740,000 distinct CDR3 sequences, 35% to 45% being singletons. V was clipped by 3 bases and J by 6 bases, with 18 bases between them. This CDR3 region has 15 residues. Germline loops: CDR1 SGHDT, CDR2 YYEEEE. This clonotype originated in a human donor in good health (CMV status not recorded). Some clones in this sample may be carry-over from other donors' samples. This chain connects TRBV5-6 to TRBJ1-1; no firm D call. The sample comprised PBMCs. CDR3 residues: CASSSPGRKIPEAFF. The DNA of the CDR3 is TGTGCCAGCAGCTCCCCGGGCAGGAAGATACCTGAAGCTTTCTTT.